These T cell receptor beta chains were read from a single sample in a study of shared clonotypes between healthy human individuals. Here immunoSEQ multiplex PCR was the method, and the copy in TCRdb shows in-frame clones only, minus some. The sample includes hundreds of thousands of clones, roughly 95% seen only once; the top ten take over 0.1%. Specimen: naive CD8+ T cells sorted from blood. Source of these receptors: a woman aged 25 to 45 in good health. The CDR3 runs from the conserved cysteine through the conserved F or W. The D gene is left open where the match is weak. Only some rows state a clone size, as once, few, many or a class for expanded clones.

v_call: TRBV7-9
clone_size: NA
j_call: TRBJ2-7
d_call: NA
cdr3_aa: CASTISGAGLLEQYF
cdr3_nt: TGTGCCAGCACCATTAGTGGGGCAGGATTACTCGAGCAGTACTTC

v_call: TRBV7-9
clone_size: few
j_call: TRBJ1-2
d_call: NA
cdr3_aa: CASSLDPKRGYTF
cdr3_nt: TGTGCCAGCAGCCTAGATCCGAAGAGGGGCTACACCTTC

v_call: TRBV28
clone_size: NA
j_call: TRBJ2-1
d_call: TRBD2
cdr3_aa: CASSPFYKVAGENEQFF
cdr3_nt: TGTGCCAGCAGTCCCTTTTATAAGGTAGCGGGAGAAAATGAGCAGTTCTTC

v_call: TRBV5-6
clone_size: once
j_call: TRBJ2-7
d_call: TRBD1
cdr3_aa: CASSFQTGRTPYEQYF
cdr3_nt: TGTGCCAGCAGCTTTCAGACAGGGAGAACCCCCTACGAGCAGTACTTC

v_call: TRBV7-9
clone_size: few
j_call: TRBJ1-1
d_call: NA
cdr3_aa: CASSLVGVNTEAFF
cdr3_nt: TGTGCCAGCAGCTTAGTTGGAGTGAACACTGAAGCTTTCTTT

v_call: TRBV21-1
clone_size: NA
j_call: TRBJ2-7
d_call: NA
cdr3_aa: CASSLPGQSSYEQYF
cdr3_nt: TGTGCCAGCAGTCTACCGGGACAGAGCTCCTACGAGCAGTACTTC

v_call: TRBV11-2
clone_size: NA
j_call: TRBJ2-5
d_call: TRBD1
cdr3_aa: CASKTLQGAKETQYF
cdr3_nt: TGTGCCAGCAAGACCCTACAGGGGGCGAAGGAGACCCAGTACTTC

v_call: TRBV27
clone_size: NA
j_call: TRBJ2-7
d_call: TRBD2
cdr3_aa: CASSSTSGSPEQYF
cdr3_nt: TGTGCCAGCAGTTCGACTAGCGGGAGCCCCGAGCAGTACTTC

v_call: TRBV27
clone_size: NA
j_call: TRBJ2-2
d_call: NA
cdr3_aa: CASSSTNTGELFF
cdr3_nt: TGTGCCAGCAGTTCCACGAACACCGGGGAGCTGTTTTTT

v_call: TRBV5-8
clone_size: NA
j_call: TRBJ2-4
d_call: TRBD2
cdr3_aa: CASSLVVAGGPLAKNIQYF
cdr3_nt: TGTGCCAGCAGCTTGGTGGTAGCGGGAGGGCCATTAGCCAAAAACATTCAGTACTTC

v_call: TRBV6-1
clone_size: NA
j_call: TRBJ1-2
d_call: NA
cdr3_aa: CASSEVEGSPYGYTF
cdr3_nt: TGTGCCAGCAGTGAAGTCGAGGGTTCACCCTATGGCTACACCTTC

v_call: TRBV13
clone_size: NA
j_call: TRBJ2-7
d_call: TRBD2
cdr3_aa: CASSLSGSYEQYF
cdr3_nt: TGTGCCAGCAGCTTAAGCGGGAGCTACGAGCAGTACTTC

v_call: TRBV6-5
clone_size: NA
j_call: TRBJ2-2
d_call: TRBD2
cdr3_aa: CASRLAASNTGELFF
cdr3_nt: TGTGCCAGCAGACTAGCGGCATCGAACACCGGGGAGCTGTTTTTT

v_call: TRBV9
clone_size: NA
j_call: TRBJ1-4
d_call: TRBD1
cdr3_aa: CASSAGTGYETNEKLFF
cdr3_nt: TGTGCCAGCAGCGCCGGGACAGGGTATGAAACTAATGAAAAACTGTTTTTT

v_call: TRBV4-1
clone_size: NA
j_call: TRBJ2-1
d_call: NA
cdr3_aa: CASSQYNEQFF
cdr3_nt: TGCGCCAGCAGCCAATATAATGAGCAGTTCTTC

v_call: TRBV28
clone_size: NA
j_call: TRBJ1-1
d_call: TRBD1
cdr3_aa: CASSPSGTGNTEAFF
cdr3_nt: TGTGCCAGCAGTCCAAGCGGGACAGGGAACACTGAAGCTTTCTTT

v_call: TRBV11-2
clone_size: NA
j_call: TRBJ2-7
d_call: NA
cdr3_aa: CASSLTGEQYF
cdr3_nt: TGTGCCAGCAGCCTAACGGGCGAGCAGTACTTC

v_call: TRBV9
clone_size: NA
j_call: TRBJ1-1
d_call: TRBD1
cdr3_aa: CASSTPTGTNTEAFF
cdr3_nt: TGTGCCAGCAGCACTCCGACAGGGACCAACACTGAAGCTTTCTTT

v_call: TRBV27
clone_size: NA
j_call: TRBJ2-6
d_call: NA
cdr3_aa: CASSSGFGAGANVLTF
cdr3_nt: TGTGCCAGCAGTTCGGGGTTCGGGGCTGGGGCCAACGTCCTGACTTTC

v_call: TRBV6-5
clone_size: NA
j_call: TRBJ2-6
d_call: NA
cdr3_aa: CATKTTSGANVLTF
cdr3_nt: TGTGCCACCAAAACGACATCTGGGGCCAACGTCCTGACTTTC

v_call: TRBV18
clone_size: NA
j_call: TRBJ1-1
d_call: NA
cdr3_aa: CASSPPVRSYTEAFF
cdr3_nt: TGTGCCAGCTCACCACCGGTACGAAGTTACACTGAAGCTTTCTTT

v_call: TRBV6-5
clone_size: NA
j_call: TRBJ2-2
d_call: TRBD1
cdr3_aa: CASRDRGGTGELFF
cdr3_nt: TGTGCCAGCAGAGACAGGGGTGGGACCGGGGAGCTGTTTTTT

v_call: TRBV27
clone_size: NA
j_call: TRBJ2-5
d_call: TRBD1
cdr3_aa: CASSLGTGVKEQYF
cdr3_nt: TGTGCCAGCAGTTTAGGGACAGGGGTGAAGGAGCAGTACTTC

v_call: TRBV10-1
clone_size: NA
j_call: TRBJ2-1
d_call: TRBD1
cdr3_aa: CASSDRDRDSYNEQFF
cdr3_nt: TGCGCCAGCAGTGACCGGGACAGGGACTCCTACAATGAGCAGTTCTTC

v_call: TRBV12-5
clone_size: NA
j_call: TRBJ2-7
d_call: NA
cdr3_aa: CASGLTGSHEQYF
cdr3_nt: TGTGCTAGTGGTTTAACCGGGAGTCACGAGCAGTACTTC

v_call: TRBV7-9
clone_size: NA
j_call: TRBJ2-1
d_call: TRBD2
cdr3_aa: CASSLEYPSGLYNEQFF
cdr3_nt: TGTGCCAGCAGCTTAGAATATCCTAGCGGCTTGTACAATGAGCAGTTCTTC

v_call: TRBV13
clone_size: NA
j_call: TRBJ2-1
d_call: TRBD2
cdr3_aa: CASSLGLAGGDNEQFF
cdr3_nt: TGTGCCAGCAGCTTAGGACTAGCGGGAGGGGACAATGAGCAGTTCTTC

v_call: TRBV5-1
clone_size: NA
j_call: TRBJ2-1
d_call: TRBD1
cdr3_aa: CASSVTGPSEQFF
cdr3_nt: TGCGCCAGCAGTGTGACAGGGCCTTCTGAGCAGTTCTTC

v_call: TRBV7-8
clone_size: NA
j_call: TRBJ1-1
d_call: NA
cdr3_aa: CASSLGLEGRTTEAFF
cdr3_nt: TGTGCCAGCAGCTTAGGCCTCGAGGGAAGGACGACTGAAGCTTTCTTT

v_call: TRBV28
clone_size: NA
j_call: TRBJ2-2
d_call: NA
cdr3_aa: CASRTRWSTGELFF
cdr3_nt: TGTGCCAGCAGGACACGATGGAGCACCGGGGAGCTGTTTTTT

v_call: TRBV28
clone_size: NA
j_call: TRBJ2-1
d_call: NA
cdr3_aa: CASSLDSYSYNEQFF
cdr3_nt: TGTGCCAGCAGTTTAGACTCCTACTCCTACAATGAGCAGTTCTTC

v_call: TRBV2
clone_size: NA
j_call: TRBJ2-5
d_call: NA
cdr3_aa: CASSEAPGTQETQYF
cdr3_nt: TGTGCCAGCAGTGAAGCGCCGGGTACCCAAGAGACCCAGTACTTC

v_call: TRBV6-5
clone_size: NA
j_call: TRBJ2-7
d_call: TRBD2
cdr3_aa: CATQGEAGVGYEQYF
cdr3_nt: TGTGCCACCCAGGGCGAGGCGGGGGTTGGCTACGAGCAGTACTTC

v_call: TRBV2
clone_size: NA
j_call: TRBJ2-1
d_call: TRBD1
cdr3_aa: CASMGDSLNNEQFF
cdr3_nt: TGTGCCAGCATGGGGGACAGCTTAAACAATGAGCAGTTCTTC

v_call: TRBV28
clone_size: NA
j_call: TRBJ1-6
d_call: NA
cdr3_aa: CASSLRAVRDNSPLHF
cdr3_nt: TGTGCCAGCAGTTTACGCGCAGTGAGAGATAATTCACCCCTCCACTTT

v_call: TRBV5-1
clone_size: NA
j_call: TRBJ2-7
d_call: NA
cdr3_aa: CASSLAGGGYEQYF
cdr3_nt: TGCGCCAGCAGCTTGGCAGGCGGAGGCTACGAGCAGTACTTC

v_call: TRBV28
clone_size: NA
j_call: TRBJ2-5
d_call: NA
cdr3_aa: CASRKGFSGDHQETQYF
cdr3_nt: TGTGCCAGCAGAAAGGGGTTTAGCGGAGACCATCAAGAGACCCAGTACTTC

v_call: TRBV4-1
clone_size: NA
j_call: TRBJ2-2
d_call: TRBD1
cdr3_aa: CASSQDRGTGELFF
cdr3_nt: TGCGCCAGCAGCCAAGACAGGGGGACCGGGGAGCTGTTTTTT

v_call: TRBV7-9
clone_size: NA
j_call: TRBJ1-1
d_call: NA
cdr3_aa: CASSHYWGGPEAFF
cdr3_nt: TGTGCCAGCAGCCACTATTGGGGGGGCCCTGAAGCTTTCTTT